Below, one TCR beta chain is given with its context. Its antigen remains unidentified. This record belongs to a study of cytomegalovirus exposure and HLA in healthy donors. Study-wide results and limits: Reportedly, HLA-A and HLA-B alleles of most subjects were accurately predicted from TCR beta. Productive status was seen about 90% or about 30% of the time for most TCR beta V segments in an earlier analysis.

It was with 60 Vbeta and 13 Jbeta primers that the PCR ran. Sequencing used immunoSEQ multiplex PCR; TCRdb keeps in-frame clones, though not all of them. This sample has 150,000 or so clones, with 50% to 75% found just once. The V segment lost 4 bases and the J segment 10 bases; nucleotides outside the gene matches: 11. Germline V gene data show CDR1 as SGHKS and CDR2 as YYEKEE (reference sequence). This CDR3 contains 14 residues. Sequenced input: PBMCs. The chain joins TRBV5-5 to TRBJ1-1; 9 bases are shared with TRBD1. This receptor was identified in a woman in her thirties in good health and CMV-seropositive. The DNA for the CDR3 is TGTGCCAGCAGCACCGGACAGGGGTTGGAACGAGCTTTCTTT. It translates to CASSTGQGLERAFF.